This TCR beta chain came from a study of blood T cell repertoires in COVID-19. For the study at large: T cells, B-cell-depleted T cells, or PBMCs provided the cDNA or gDNA that served as material.

Here immunoSEQ multiplex PCR was the method, and the copy in TCRdb shows in-frame clones only, minus some. This sample yields more than 85,000 clones, of which approximately 81% are seen a single time; roughly 25% belongs to the top ten. This clone was seen a handful of times. Trimming at V came to 5 bases and at J to 1 base, leaving 5 bases not matched to a gene. Germline lookup yields CDR1 LNHDA and CDR2 SQIVND (reference sequence). CDR3 length equals 15 residues. The rearrangement links TRBV19 to TRBJ2-7; 10 bases are a match to TRBD1. The clonotype originates from a man older than 75 with active or convalescent COVID-19. The sequenced sample consisted of peripheral blood. The CDR3 nucleotides are TGTGCCAGTAGTTCGGACAGGGGGGATTCCTACGAGCAGTACTTC. It encodes CASSSDRGDSYEQYF.